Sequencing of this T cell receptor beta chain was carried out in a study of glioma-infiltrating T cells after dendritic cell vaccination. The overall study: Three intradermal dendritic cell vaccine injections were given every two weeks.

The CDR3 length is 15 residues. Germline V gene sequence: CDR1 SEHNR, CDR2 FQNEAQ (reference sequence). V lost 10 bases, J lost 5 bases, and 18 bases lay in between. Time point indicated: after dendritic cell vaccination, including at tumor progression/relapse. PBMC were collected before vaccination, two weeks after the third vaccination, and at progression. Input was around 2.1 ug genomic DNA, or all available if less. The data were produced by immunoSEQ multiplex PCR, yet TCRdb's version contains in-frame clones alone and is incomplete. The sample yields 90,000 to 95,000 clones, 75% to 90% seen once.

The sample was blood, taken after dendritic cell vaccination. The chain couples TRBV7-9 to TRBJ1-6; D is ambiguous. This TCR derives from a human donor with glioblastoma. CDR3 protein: CATESGISNNSPLHF. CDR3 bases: TGTGCCACCGAGTCCGGGATTTCTAATAATTCACCCCTCCACTTT.